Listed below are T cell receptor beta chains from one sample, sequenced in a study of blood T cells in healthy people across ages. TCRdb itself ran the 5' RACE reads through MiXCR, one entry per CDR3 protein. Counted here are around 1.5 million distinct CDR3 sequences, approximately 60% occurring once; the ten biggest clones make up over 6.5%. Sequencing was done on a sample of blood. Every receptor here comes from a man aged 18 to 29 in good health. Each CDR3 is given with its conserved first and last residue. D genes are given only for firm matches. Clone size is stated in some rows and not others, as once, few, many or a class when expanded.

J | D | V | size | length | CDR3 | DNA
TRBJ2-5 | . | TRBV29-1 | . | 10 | CSVTEETQYF | TGCAGCGTGACGGAAGAGACCCAGTACTTC
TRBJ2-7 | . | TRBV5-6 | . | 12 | CASSLESTEQYF | TGTGCCAGCAGCTTGGAGTCGACCGAGCAGTACTTC
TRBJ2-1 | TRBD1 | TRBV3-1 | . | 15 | CASSQDRERGNEQFF | TGTGCCAGCAGCCAGGACAGGGAAAGAGGTAATGAGCAGTTCTTC
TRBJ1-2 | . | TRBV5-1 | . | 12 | CASSSGLFGYTF | TGCGCCAGCAGCTCGGGACTTTTTGGCTACACCTTC
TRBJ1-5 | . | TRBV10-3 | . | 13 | CATGVGLDQPQHF | TGTGCCACCGGTGTGGGATTGGATCAGCCCCAGCATTTT
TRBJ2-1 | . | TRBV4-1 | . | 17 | CASSQEQRRGRYNEQFF | TGCGCCAGCAGCCAAGAGCAACGCAGGGGCCGATACAATGAGCAGTTCTTC
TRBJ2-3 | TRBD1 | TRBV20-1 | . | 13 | CSARTGEADTQYF | TGCAGTGCTAGGACAGGGGAGGCAGATACGCAGTATTTT
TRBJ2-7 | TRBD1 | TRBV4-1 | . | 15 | CASSQRQGANVEQYF | TGCGCCAGCAGCCAACGACAGGGGGCGAATGTCGAGCAGTACTTC
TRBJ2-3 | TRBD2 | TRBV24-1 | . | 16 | CATSESTSGTSDTQYF | TGTGCCACCAGTGAGTCGACTAGCGGGACATCCGATACGCAGTATTTT
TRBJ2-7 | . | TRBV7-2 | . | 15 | CASSFSAGGHYEQYF | TGTGCCAGCAGCTTTTCGGCAGGGGGGCACTACGAGCAGTACTTC
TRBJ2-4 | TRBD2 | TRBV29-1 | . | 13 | CSVASGGENIQYF | TGCAGCGTTGCGAGCGGGGGAGAAAACATTCAGTACTTC
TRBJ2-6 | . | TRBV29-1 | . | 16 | CSVGEGGFSGANVLTF | TGCAGCGTTGGTGAAGGGGGATTCTCTGGGGCCAACGTCCTGACTTTC
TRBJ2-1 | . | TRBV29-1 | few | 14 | CSVEGTAKVNEQFF | TGCAGCGTTGAGGGTACAGCAAAGGTCAATGAGCAGTTCTTC
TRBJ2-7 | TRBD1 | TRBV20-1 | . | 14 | CSAEWDRVIYEQYF | TGCAGTGCTGAATGGGACAGGGTAATCTACGAGCAGTACTTC
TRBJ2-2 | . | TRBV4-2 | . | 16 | CASSQGNVGVVGELFF | TGTGCCAGCAGCCAAGGGAACGTAGGGGTGGTCGGGGAGCTGTTTTTT
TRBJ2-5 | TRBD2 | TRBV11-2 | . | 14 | CASSWLADQETQYF | TGTGCCAGCAGCTGGCTAGCGGATCAAGAGACCCAGTACTTC
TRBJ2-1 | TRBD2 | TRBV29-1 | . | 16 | CSVDSGGNKIDNEQFF | TGCAGCGTAGACAGCGGGGGGAACAAAATCGACAATGAGCAGTTCTTC
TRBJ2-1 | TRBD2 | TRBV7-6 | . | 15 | CASSLWTSGAYEQFF | TGTGCCAGCAGCCTTTGGACTAGCGGGGCCTATGAGCAGTTCTTC
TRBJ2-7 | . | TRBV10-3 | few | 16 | CAIGHHRAGRTYEQYF | TGTGCCATCGGCCACCACCGGGCAGGGCGCACCTACGAGCAGTACTTC
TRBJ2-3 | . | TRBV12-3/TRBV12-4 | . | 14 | CASSLSPSTDTQYF | TGTGCCAGCAGTTTAAGCCCCAGCACAGATACGCAGTATTTT